This TCR beta chain was recovered during a study of spatial heterogeneity in lung cancer. As to time point: sample taken at primary tumor resection. In its sample, this clonotype is large. One entry per CDR3 protein results from TCRdb running MiXCR on the 5' RACE reads. Of 2,000 to 3,000 distinct CDR3 sequences in the sample, under 15% were seen once. Trimming shortened V by 5 bases and J by 2 bases, and 13 bases separated the two germline ends. Germline CDR1 is MNHEY and CDR2 is SMNVEV (reference sequence). The CDR3 runs to 15 residues. The TCR comes from a female donor with early-stage non-small cell lung cancer. The source was normal lung tissue next to the tumor, collected at surgery. The rearrangement joins TRBV27 to TRBJ1-5; a weak D match, TRBD1 (6 bases). As DNA, the CDR3 is TGTGCCAGCAGTAGGGGGGCAGTTGGCAATCAGCCCCAGCATTTT. Encoded protein: CASSRGAVGNQPQHF.